These 30 T cell receptor beta chains were all obtained from the same sample, sequenced in a study of CD8 T cells in acute hepatitis C reinfection. Libraries were prepared by immunoSEQ multiplex PCR; TCRdb keeps only in-frame clonotypes and omits some of them. The sample consists of around 34,000 clones, approximately 87% of them appearing once. This sample's time point: naive CD8 control sorted from an acute-time-point sample. Sequencing was carried out using naive CD8+ T cells from PBMCs. The receptor set was obtained from a man in his thirties or forties with chronic hepatitis C.

The chain couples TRBV19 to TRBJ2-3; D may correspond to TRBD1 or TRBD2 (5 bases each). V lost 6 bases to trimming and J lost 1 base, with 17 bases between them. Per the germline V gene, CDR1 is LNHDA and CDR2 is SQIVND (reference sequence). The CDR3 extends over 16 amino acids. The CDR3 is CASSPGTVTRTDTQYF. CDR3 DNA sequence: TGTGCCAGTAGCCCAGGGACGGTCACCCGCACAGATACGCAGTATTTT.

This sequence joins TRBV27 and TRBJ2-1; D assignment may be TRBD1 or TRBD2 (5 bases each). The CDR3 has 14 residues. Germline V gives CDR1 MNHEY, CDR2 SMNVEV (reference sequence). V lost 8 bases to trimming and J lost 6 bases, with 17 bases between them. The CDR3 loop is CASREGTGPNEQFF. The CDR3 bases are TGTGCCAGCCGTGAAGGGACGGGGCCCAATGAGCAGTTCTTC.

This clone turned up a few times. The V gene is TRBV5-8, the J gene TRBJ1-1, with a possible D match to TRBD1 (5 bases). Deletions cut 4 bases from V and 5 bases from J, with 15 bases between. Germline V gene sequence: CDR1 SGHTS, CDR2 YDEGEE. The CDR3 totals 14 residues. This chain's CDR3 is CASSPGTAGTEAFF. In DNA form, the CDR3 reads TGTGCCAGCAGCCCCGGGACGGCCGGGACTGAAGCTTTCTTT.

V gene TRBV6-1 combines with J gene TRBJ2-2, with TRBD2 as a possible D gene (6 bases). Germline-derived CDR1 and CDR2 are MNHNS and SASEGT. Between the trimmed V and J ends, which lost 0 bases and 4 bases, there was a span of 9 bases. This CDR3 contains 15 residues. The CDR3 sequence: CASSEAGRSTGELFF. DNA for the CDR3: TGTGCCAGCAGTGAAGCGGGGAGGAGCACCGGGGAGCTGTTTTTT.

The genes are TRBV29-1 and TRBJ1-2; TRBD1 is a possible D gene (5 bases). From germline, CDR1 is SQVTM and CDR2 ANQGSEA. Deletions cut 4 bases from V and 0 bases from J, with 9 bases between. CDR3 length equals 13 residues. The CDR3 region has the DNA TGCAGCGTTGGGGGGACCCCTAACTATGGCTACACCTTC. Translating gives CSVGGTPNYGYTF.

This clone was recorded once. The chain recombines TRBV11-2 with TRBJ2-3; 7 nucleotides align to TRBD2. Trimming cost V 4 bases and J 0 bases; bases outside gene matches: 10. Germline-derived CDR1 and CDR2 are SGHAT and FQNNGV. The CDR3 has 17 amino acids. For the CDR3, the DNA is TGTGCCAGCAGCTCGTTCCCTCGGGGGGAGAGCACAGATACGCAGTATTTT. It specifies CASSSFPRGESTDTQYF.

This clone has only one observation. The J gene is TRBJ2-7, the V gene TRBV27; weak D call: TRBD2 (6 bases). CDR3 length equals 15 residues. The germline V gene encodes CDR1 MNHEY and CDR2 SMNVEV (reference sequence). V lost 7 bases and J lost 0, with 16 bases in between. The CDR3 reads CASTRGGDSSYEQYF. CDR3 nucleotide sequence: TGTGCCAGCACCCGGGGAGGCGACAGCTCCTACGAGCAGTACTTC.

This clone was seen more than once but under ten times. This chain links TRBV25-1 with TRBJ1-5, with unresolved D. Deletions cut 1 base from V and 11 bases from J, with 15 bases between. Germline lookup yields CDR1 MGHDK and CDR2 SYGVNS. The CDR3 sequence is 14 residues long. CDR3 residues: CASSELAGSEAQHF. Written as DNA, the CDR3 is TGTGCCAGCAGTGAATTGGCCGGCTCTGAGGCCCAGCATTTT.

This rearrangement joins TRBV14 to TRBJ1-1; D ambiguous. V lost 1 base to trimming and J lost 5 bases, with 8 bases between them. The CDR3 sequence is 13 residues long. Germline V gene lookup returns CDR1 SGHDN and CDR2 FVKESK. The CDR3 region has the DNA TGTGCCAGCAGCCAAGGGGTAGGGACTGAAGCTTTCTTT. Protein product: CASSQGVGTEAFF.

V gene TRBV9 combines with J gene TRBJ1-5; D gene uncertain. This CDR3 is 14 amino acids long. The germline V gene has CDR1 SGDLS and CDR2 YYNGEE. V lost 0 bases, J lost 7 bases, and 11 bases lay in between. Here the CDR3 DNA reads TGTGCCAGCAGCGTAGGGATTGGTGGCCAGCCCCAGCATTTT. Translation gives CASSVGIGGQPQHF.

This clone was detected once. The rearrangement joins TRBV5-4 to TRBJ2-1; 7 bases fit TRBD2. The CDR3 extends over 14 amino acids. Germline V CDR1 and CDR2: SGHNT, YYREEE (reference sequence). V was clipped by 3 bases and J by 8 bases; unmatched bases: 8. The CDR3 nucleotides are TGTGCCAGCAGCTCGGGGGGACTATCGGATGAGCAGTTCTTC. Its protein is CASSSGGLSDEQFF.

The V call is TRBV7-8, the J call TRBJ1-5; D perhaps matches TRBD1 (6 bases). In germline, CDR1 is SGHVS, CDR2 FQNEAQ. The V end lost 3 bases, the J end lost 5 bases, and 14 bases lay between the germline ends. The CDR3 sequence is 15 residues long. CDR3 in amino acids: CASSFAQGGHQPQHF. Written as DNA, the CDR3 is TGTGCCAGCAGCTTTGCACAGGGCGGTCATCAGCCCCAGCATTTT.

The chain uses TRBV19 and TRBJ1-2, with D possibly TRBD1 on 5 matching bases. The germline V and J ends were trimmed by 5 bases and 5 bases, with 21 bases remaining between them. CDR3 length: 16 amino acids. From germline, CDR1 is LNHDA and CDR2 SQIVND (reference sequence). The CDR3 sequence: CASSGLSDTQEYGYTF. The CDR3 nucleotides are TGTGCCAGTAGTGGTTTGAGCGACACACAGGAGTATGGCTACACCTTC.

V and J are TRBV4-1 and TRBJ2-3; D is ambiguous. This CDR3 has 17 amino acids. Germline values: CDR1 MGHRA, CDR2 YSYEKL. With 0 bases removed from V and 1 base from J, the gap between germline ends came to 14 bases. The CDR3 region has the DNA TGCGCCAGCAGCCAAGATTTGATGGTGGTCCGCACAGATACGCAGTATTTT. This encodes CASSQDLMVVRTDTQYF.

V gene TRBV11-1 combines with J gene TRBJ2-3; 14 positions match TRBD2. Trimming took 0 bases from V and 7 from J; bases not matched to a gene: 3. The germline CDR1 and CDR2 sequences are SGHAT and FQDESV (reference sequence). CDR3 length: 16 residues. The CDR3 reads CASSLAGTSGGHTQYF. The CDR3, as DNA: TGTGCCAGCAGCTTAGCTGGGACTAGCGGGGGACATACGCAGTATTTT.

The gene calls are TRBV4-1 and TRBJ2-1, with a weak D call TRBD2 (5 bases). The ends were cut back, 5 bases at V and 0 bases at J, with 11 bases in the middle. The CDR3 spans 15 residues. The germline CDR1 and CDR2 sequences are MGHRA and YSYEKL. The CDR3 coding sequence is TGCGCCAGCAGCAGGACTTGGGGCTCCTACAATGAGCAGTTCTTC. Translated: CASSRTWGSYNEQFF.

The V gene is TRBV9, the J gene TRBJ2-1; no clear D. Per the germline V gene, CDR1 is SGDLS and CDR2 is YYNGEE. Trimming took 3 bases from V and 0 from J, leaving 4 bases between them. The CDR3 is made up of 13 amino acids. CDR3 DNA: TGTGCCAGCAGCGGGAGCTCCTACAATGAGCAGTTCTTC. Its translation: CASSGSSYNEQFF.

This clone was picked up a small number of times. The CDR3 DNA is TGTGCCAGCAGTGGGACTAGCGGCTACGAGCAGTACTTC. It translates to CASSGTSGYEQYF. The chain carries TRBV9 and TRBJ2-7; 11 nucleotides line up with TRBD2. CDR3 length: 13 amino acids. Germline-derived CDR1 and CDR2 are SGDLS and YYNGEE. The V gene end was trimmed by 5 bases and the J gene end by 3 bases; junction bases not matched to a gene: 1.

The J gene is TRBJ2-4, the V gene TRBV6-5; D ambiguous. V was cut by 3 bases and J by 8 bases, with 5 bases left in between. The CDR3 loop spans 11 amino acids. Germline V gene sequence: CDR1 MNHEY, CDR2 SVGAGI. CDR3 residues: CASSYLDIQYF. In DNA, the CDR3 is TGTGCCAGCAGTTATCTGGACATTCAGTACTTC.

The genes are TRBV5-6 and TRBJ2-1, with D possibly TRBD2 on 5 matching bases. V dropped 3 bases and J dropped 6 bases, with 7 bases sitting between them. Germline V lookup: CDR1 SGHDT, CDR2 YYEEEE. The CDR3 has 12 amino acids. CDR3 in amino acids: CASSSLANEQFF. The CDR3, as DNA: TGTGCCAGCAGCTCCCTAGCCAATGAGCAGTTCTTC.

This clone was observed a few times. The chain joins TRBV27 to TRBJ2-7, with no clear D. Germline-derived CDR1 and CDR2 are MNHEY and SMNVEV (reference sequence). Trimming removed 5 bases at V and 3 bases at J, with 11 bases between. The CDR3 has 13 residues. The CDR3 sequence: CASSMRWGYEQYF. The CDR3 nucleotides are TGTGCCAGCAGTATGCGGTGGGGCTACGAGCAGTACTTC.

This clone was recorded once. The rearrangement links TRBV11-2 to TRBJ2-2; the match to TRBD2 covers 14 bases. V trimming: 7 bases; J trimming: 7 bases; junction bases outside the gene matches: 5. Germline V CDR1 and CDR2: SGHAT, FQNNGV. CDR3 length: 15 amino acids. The DNA for the CDR3 is TGTGCCAGCAAGGGACTAGCGGGAGTGGGCGGGGAGCTGTTTTTT. Amino acids: CASKGLAGVGGELFF.

The chain combines TRBV27 with TRBJ2-3; 9 bases map to TRBD1. The CDR3 is made up of 15 amino acids. Losses at the gene ends were 4 bases for V and 1 base for J; bases not matched to a gene: 3. CDR1 is MNHEY and CDR2 is SMNVEV in the germline V gene (reference sequence). CDR3 loop: CASSSRTGGTDTQYF. DNA for the CDR3: TGTGCCAGCAGTTCGCGGACAGGGGGCACAGATACGCAGTATTTT.

The gene calls are TRBV27 and TRBJ2-5; the D gene could be TRBD1 or TRBD2 (5 bases each). This CDR3 spans 13 amino acids. V lost 2 bases to trimming and J lost 7 bases, with 11 bases between them. Germline CDR1 reads MNHEY; CDR2 reads SMNVEV (reference sequence). Here the CDR3 DNA reads TGTGCCAGCAGTTTAGCCAGGGACGGGACCCAGTACTTC. It codes for CASSLARDGTQYF.

The genes are TRBV7-8 and TRBJ1-2; D call uncertain. CDR3 size: 14 residues. V shed 1 base and J shed 3 bases, with 9 bases lying between them. In germline, CDR1 is SGHVS, CDR2 FQNEAQ. The CDR3 reads CASSLVVEDYGYTF. The CDR3 coding sequence is TGTGCCAGCAGCTTAGTGGTGGAAGACTATGGCTACACCTTC.

In this sample, this clone turned up a few times. The gene calls are TRBV15 and TRBJ2-3; possibly TRBD1 for D (5 bases). Germline loops: CDR1 LNHNV, CDR2 YYDKDF (reference sequence). V was pared by 5 bases and J by 6 bases, with 15 bases between. This CDR3 spans 14 amino acids. The CDR3: CATSSGILGDTQYF. The CDR3 nucleotides read TGTGCCACCAGCTCAGGGATCCTCGGGGATACGCAGTATTTT.

This chain links TRBV23-1 with TRBJ2-3, with D uncertain. TRBV23-1 is an open reading frame whose function is uncertain. The CDR3 is 20 amino acids. Deletions cut 11 bases from V and 0 bases from J, with 33 bases between. CDR3 nucleotide sequence: TGCGCCTGCCCACCATACCACCGAGAAAGGGTGTTTCTGAGCACAGATACGCAGTATTTT. It codes for CACPPYHRERVFLSTDTQYF.

This clone came up once. J is TRBJ2-6 and V is TRBV4-2; tentatively, D is TRBD1 (6 bases). CDR1 and CDR2 from the germline V gene are LGHNA and YNFKEQ. There are 17 residues in the CDR3. The germline V and J ends were trimmed by 0 bases and 2 bases, with 11 bases remaining between them. The CDR3 spells CASSQDHGDTGANVLTF. For the CDR3, the DNA is TGTGCCAGCAGCCAAGACCACGGGGACACTGGGGCCAACGTCCTGACTTTC.

The chain couples TRBV9 to TRBJ2-1, with a weak D call TRBD1 (5 bases). The CDR3 is 15 residues long. Germline lookup yields CDR1 SGDLS and CDR2 YYNGEE. V gave up 4 bases and J gave up 3 bases, with 14 bases separating them. The CDR3 coding sequence is TGTGCCAGCAGCCAGGGTCCCCAATTCTACAATGAGCAGTTCTTC. It translates to CASSQGPQFYNEQFF. Variable domain in full (rest from reference TRBV9 and TRBJ2-1): DSGVTQTPKHLITATGQRVTLRCSPRSGDLSVYWYQQSLDQGLQFLIQYYNGEERAKGNILERFSAQQFPDLHSELNLSSLELGDSALYFCASSQGPQFYNEQFFGPGTRLTVL.

The table lists this clone with a count of one. The chain combines TRBV27 with TRBJ2-2; 9 bases agree with TRBD2. The CDR3 runs 19 residues. V trimming: 3 bases; J trimming: 1 base; junction bases outside the gene matches: 12. Germline values: CDR1 MNHEY, CDR2 SMNVEV (reference sequence). The chain's CDR3 is CASSLRLAGLTMNTGELFF. The DNA for the CDR3 is TGTGCCAGCAGTTTGCGGCTAGCGGGACTAACGATGAACACCGGGGAGCTGTTTTTT.